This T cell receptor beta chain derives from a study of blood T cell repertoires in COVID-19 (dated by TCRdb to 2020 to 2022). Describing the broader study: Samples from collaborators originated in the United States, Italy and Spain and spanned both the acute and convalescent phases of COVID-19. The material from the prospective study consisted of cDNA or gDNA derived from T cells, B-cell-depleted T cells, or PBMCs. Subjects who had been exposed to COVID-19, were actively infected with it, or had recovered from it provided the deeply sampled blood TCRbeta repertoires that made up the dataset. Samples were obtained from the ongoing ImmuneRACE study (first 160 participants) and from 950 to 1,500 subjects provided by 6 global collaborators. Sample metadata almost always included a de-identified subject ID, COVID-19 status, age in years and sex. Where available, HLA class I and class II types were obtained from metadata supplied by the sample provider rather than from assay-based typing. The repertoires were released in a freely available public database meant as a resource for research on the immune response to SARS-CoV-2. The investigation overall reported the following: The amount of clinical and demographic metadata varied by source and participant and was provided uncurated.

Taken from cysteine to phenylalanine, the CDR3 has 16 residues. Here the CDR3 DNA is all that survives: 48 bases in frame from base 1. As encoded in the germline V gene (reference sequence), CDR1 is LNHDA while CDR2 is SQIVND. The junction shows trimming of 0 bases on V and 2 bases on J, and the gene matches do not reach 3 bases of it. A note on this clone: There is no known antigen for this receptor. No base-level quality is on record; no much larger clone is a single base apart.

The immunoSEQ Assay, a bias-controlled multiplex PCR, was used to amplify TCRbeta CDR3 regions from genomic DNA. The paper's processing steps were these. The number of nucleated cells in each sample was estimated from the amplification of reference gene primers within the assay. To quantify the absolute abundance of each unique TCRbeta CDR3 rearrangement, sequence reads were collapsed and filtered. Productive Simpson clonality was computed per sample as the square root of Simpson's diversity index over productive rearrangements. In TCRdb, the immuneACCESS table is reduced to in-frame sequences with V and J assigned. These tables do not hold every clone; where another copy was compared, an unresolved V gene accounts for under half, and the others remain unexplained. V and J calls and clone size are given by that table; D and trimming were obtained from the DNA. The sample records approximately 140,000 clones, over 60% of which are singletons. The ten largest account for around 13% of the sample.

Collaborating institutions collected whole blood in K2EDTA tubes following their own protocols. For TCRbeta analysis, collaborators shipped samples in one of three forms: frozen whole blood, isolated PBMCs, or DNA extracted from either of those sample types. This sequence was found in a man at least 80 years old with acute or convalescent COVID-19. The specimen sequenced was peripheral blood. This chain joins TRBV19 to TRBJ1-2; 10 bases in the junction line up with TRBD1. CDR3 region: CASSIETGQGNYGYTF. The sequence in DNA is TGTGCCAGTAGTATAGAGACGGGACAGGGGAACTATGGCTACACCTTC.